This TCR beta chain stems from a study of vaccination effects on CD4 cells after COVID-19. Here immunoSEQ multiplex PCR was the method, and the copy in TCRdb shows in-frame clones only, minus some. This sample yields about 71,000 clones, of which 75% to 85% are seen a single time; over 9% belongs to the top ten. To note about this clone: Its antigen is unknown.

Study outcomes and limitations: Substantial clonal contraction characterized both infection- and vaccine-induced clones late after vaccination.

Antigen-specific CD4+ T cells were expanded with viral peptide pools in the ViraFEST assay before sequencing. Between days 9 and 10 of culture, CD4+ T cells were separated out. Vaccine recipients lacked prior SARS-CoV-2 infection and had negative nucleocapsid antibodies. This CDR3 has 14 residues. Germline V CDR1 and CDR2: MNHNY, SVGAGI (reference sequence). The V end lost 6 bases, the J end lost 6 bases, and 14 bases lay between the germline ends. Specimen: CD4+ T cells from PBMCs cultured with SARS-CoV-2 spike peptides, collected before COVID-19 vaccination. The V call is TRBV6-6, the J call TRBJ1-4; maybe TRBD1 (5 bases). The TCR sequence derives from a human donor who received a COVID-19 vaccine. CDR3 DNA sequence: TGTGCCAGCAGCCAGGGAGGACGGGATGAAAAACTGTTTTTT. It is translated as CASSQGGRDEKLFF.